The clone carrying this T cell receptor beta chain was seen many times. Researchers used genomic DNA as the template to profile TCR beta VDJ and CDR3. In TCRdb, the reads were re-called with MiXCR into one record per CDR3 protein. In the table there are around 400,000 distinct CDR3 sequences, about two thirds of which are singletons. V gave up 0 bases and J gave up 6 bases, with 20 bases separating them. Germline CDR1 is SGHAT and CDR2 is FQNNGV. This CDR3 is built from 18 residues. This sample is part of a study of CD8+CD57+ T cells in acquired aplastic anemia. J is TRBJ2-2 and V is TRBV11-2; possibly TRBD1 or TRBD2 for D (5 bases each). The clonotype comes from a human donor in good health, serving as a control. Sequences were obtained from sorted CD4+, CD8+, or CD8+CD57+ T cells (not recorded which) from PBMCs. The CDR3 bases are TGTGCCAGCAGCTTAGATTTTCTGGCTGGGGGTCTGGCCGGGGAGCTGTTTTTT. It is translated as CASSLDFLAGGLAGELFF.